This is a list of T cell receptor beta chains from one sample in a study of vaccination and CD4 T cells after COVID-19. Using its own MiXCR run on the PCR reads, TCRdb lists one record per CDR3 protein. The data show roughly 12,000 distinct CDR3 sequences, roughly 57% seen once. No antigen is known for these receptors. Sequenced here: CD4+ T cells from blood, cultured in vitro, sampled before SARS-CoV-2 vaccination. The receptors were sampled from a human donor who had recovered from COVID-19. The CDR3 runs from the conserved cysteine through the conserved F or W.

V: TRBV19; J: TRBJ2-3; CDR3: CASSIGRGSGRRDTQYF
V: TRBV27; J: TRBJ2-3; CDR3: CASSSPGATDTQYF
V: TRBV4-3; J: TRBJ1-5; CDR3: CASSQDVSRGNQPQHF
V: TRBV7-3; J: TRBJ2-2; CDR3: CAAAHTPRDYFTGELFF
V: TRBV10-1; J: TRBJ1-3; CDR3: CASSDGTASGNTIYF
V: TRBV7-6; J: TRBJ1-1; CDR3: CASSLLGTAAFF
V: TRBV20-1; J: TRBJ2-5; CDR3: CSAPGLAGETQYF
V: TRBV20-1; J: TRBJ1-4; CDR3: CSARDLGGAGSEKLFF
V: TRBV19; J: TRBJ1-5; CDR3: CASSRQGNQPQHF
V: TRBV4-2; J: TRBJ1-2; CDR3: CASSQDTYGYTF
V: TRBV6-2/TRBV6-3; J: TRBJ2-3; CDR3: CASSFAGPSADTQYF
V: TRBV11-3; J: .; CDR3: CASSLRQTEYEQYF
V: TRBV20-1; J: TRBJ1-1; CDR3: CSARTGGRTEAFF
V: TRBV6-2/TRBV6-3; J: TRBJ1-5; CDR3: CASSQFGTDSNQPQHF
V: TRBV6-5; J: TRBJ2-1; CDR3: CASSYSTGTYNEQFF
V: TRBV7-6; J: TRBJ2-1; CDR3: CASSPTPGQGTYNEQFF
V: TRBV6-1; J: TRBJ1-1; CDR3: CASSHEEVMNTEAFF
V: TRBV10-3; J: TRBJ2-5; CDR3: CASSPGQNQETQYF
V: TRBV20-1; J: TRBJ2-1; CDR3: CSAASADRYEQFF
V: TRBV20-1; J: TRBJ2-7; CDR3: CSARPLTGPPSYEQYF
V: TRBV7-9; J: TRBJ1-2; CDR3: CASRSPGLFDGYTF
V: TRBV19; J: TRBJ2-6; CDR3: CASSLGDPLTGANVLTF
V: TRBV20-1; J: TRBJ1-2; CDR3: CSARSGTGGDHYGYTF
V: TRBV6-1; J: TRBJ1-2; CDR3: CASSPRGDARYGYTF
V: TRBV11-3; J: TRBJ2-1; CDR3: CASSLGTGAGNEQFF
V: TRBV27; J: TRBJ1-6; CDR3: CASRHYRGRGSPLHF
V: TRBV7-7; J: TRBJ2-2; CDR3: CASSSNPGELFF
V: TRBV28; J: TRBJ1-5; CDR3: CASSPPRQPQHF
V: TRBV10-3; J: TRBJ1-5; CDR3: CAISESGFQPQHF
V: TRBV2; J: TRBJ2-7; CDR3: CASSEDRYEQYF
V: TRBV15; J: TRBJ1-3; CDR3: CATDPGQGGGNTIYF
V: TRBV11-1; J: TRBJ2-2; CDR3: CASSQGYTGELFF
V: TRBV19; J: TRBJ1-6; CDR3: CASSVGQGVSPLHF